Below, one T cell receptor (beta chain) is given with its context. Data came from immunoSEQ multiplex PCR; TCRdb stores just in-frame clones and leaves some out. The sample has some 120,000 clones; about 96% are singletons. This record belongs to a study of cytomegalovirus exposure and HLA in healthy donors. Per the germline V gene, CDR1 is LNHNV and CDR2 is YYDKDF (reference sequence). The CDR3 sequence is 19 residues long. V lost 5 bases to trimming and J lost 2 bases; unmatched junction nucleotides: 14. The genes are TRBV15 and TRBJ2-5; TRBD2 aligns across 13 bases. Input material: PBMCs. The origin of this receptor is a man younger than 35 in good health and CMV-seronegative. The CDR3 reads CATSRGLGTSGMNQETQYF. The CDR3 coding sequence is TGTGCCACCAGCCGGGGCCTTGGGACTAGCGGGATGAATCAAGAGACCCAGTACTTC. Looking up the rest from reference TRBV15 and TRBJ2-5 gives the full variable domain: DAMVIQNPRYQVTQFGKPVTLSCSQTLNHNVMYWYQQKSSQAPKLLFHYYDKDFNNEADTPDNFQSRRPNTSFCFLDIRSPGLGDTAMYLCATSRGLGTSGMNQETQYFGPGTRLLVL.